The next 23 T cell receptor beta chains were all read from a single sample in a study of T cell responses to AZD1222 COVID-19 vaccine. The repertoire was sequenced with immunoSEQ multiplex PCR; TCRdb's copy has only in-frame clones and lacks some. The sample includes 150,000 to 200,000 clones, over 85% seen only once; the top ten take 3.6%. The sequenced sample was peripheral blood, obtained 28 days after the second dose of the MenACWY control vaccine. The source of these receptors is an adult who received the MenACWY meningococcal vaccine as a control.

The J gene is TRBJ1-6, the V gene TRBV27; D is possibly TRBD1 (6 bases). The V end lost 3 bases, the J end lost 9 bases, and 18 bases lay between the germline ends. CDR1 is MNHEY, CDR2 SMNVEV, per germline (reference sequence). This CDR3 spans 16 amino acids. The CDR3 loop is CASSFQRSGARSPLHF. The CDR3 DNA reads as TGTGCCAGCAGTTTCCAGAGATCAGGGGCGCGTTCACCCCTCCACTTT.

This chain uses TRBV11-2 with TRBJ1-1; tentative D call: TRBD1 (6 bases). The CDR3 extends over 12 amino acids. Germline lookup yields CDR1 SGHAT and CDR2 FQNNGV. V was trimmed by 6 bases and J by 11 bases, leaving 16 bases between them. The CDR3 sequence is CASRLNREGAFF. The CDR3 DNA follows: TGTGCCAGCAGATTAAACAGGGAGGGGGCTTTCTTT.

The chain joins TRBV30 to TRBJ1-1; D is perhaps TRBD1 (6 bases). Germline V gene sequence: CDR1 GTSNPN, CDR2 SVGIG (reference sequence). Between the trimmed V and J ends, which lost 3 bases and 2 bases, there was a span of 16 bases. The CDR3 is made up of 15 amino acids. This chain's CDR3 is CAWRQETGFNTEAFF. The CDR3 coding sequence is TGTGCCTGGAGGCAGGAGACAGGATTCAACACTGAAGCTTTCTTT.

This chain uses TRBV18 with TRBJ1-1; the D is unclear. The ends were cut back, 3 bases at V and 3 bases at J, with 17 bases in the middle. Per the germline V gene, CDR1 is KGHSH and CDR2 is LQKENI. The CDR3 is 16 residues long. The CDR3 loop is CASSPLGRAGDTEAFF. CDR3 coding DNA: TGTGCCAGCTCACCTCTCGGGAGGGCAGGCGACACTGAAGCTTTCTTT.

The chain couples TRBV6-5 to TRBJ1-2, with TRBD1 matching over 8 bases. The CDR3 is 14 amino acids. Trimming removed 7 bases from V and 0 bases from J; junction bases left unmatched: 4. Germline CDR1 is MNHEY and CDR2 is SVGAGI. The CDR3 nucleotides read TGTGCCAGCACTATGACAGGGGCTAACTATGGCTACACCTTC. Translated, it gives CASTMTGANYGYTF.

The chain has TRBV9 and TRBJ2-3; 9 nucleotides line up with TRBD2. The length of the CDR3 is 14 residues. The V and J ends lost 4 bases and 6 bases, in that order; junction bases with no gene match: 6. Germline V gives CDR1 SGDLS, CDR2 YYNGEE. The CDR3 DNA sequence: TGTGCCAGCAGCACCGGGACTAGCATGGATACGCAGTATTTT. It translates to CASSTGTSMDTQYF.

This sequence joins TRBV9 and TRBJ1-2; D is unclear. Deletions cut 0 bases from V and 9 bases from J, with 15 bases between. From germline, CDR1 is SGDLS and CDR2 YYNGEE. The CDR3 totals 14 residues. CDR3 residues: CASSVDGGRMSYTF. CDR3 nucleotides: TGTGCCAGCAGCGTAGACGGAGGGCGGATGAGCTACACCTTC.

The chain carries TRBV30 and TRBJ1-2, with 10 bases identical to TRBD1. The germline V gene has CDR1 GTSNPN and CDR2 SVGIG (reference sequence). After removal of 5 bases from V and 6 bases from J, the junction contained 12 bases not matched to a gene. This CDR3 spans 15 amino acids. CDR3 nucleotide sequence: TGTGCCTGGGGGGGACAGGGGAATTGGCGTAATGGCTACACCTTC. Translated, it gives CAWGGQGNWRNGYTF.

The CDR3: CAWVGKEDTQYF. The CDR3 DNA reads as TGTGCCTGGGTAGGGAAGGAAGATACGCAGTATTTT. The chain links TRBV30 to TRBJ2-3; unclear D gene. The ends were cut back, 5 bases at V and 5 bases at J, with 11 bases in the middle. The CDR3 runs 12 residues. Germline V gives CDR1 GTSNPN, CDR2 SVGIG (reference sequence).

The J gene is TRBJ2-1, the V gene TRBV2, with a weak D call TRBD1 (6 bases). CDR3 length: 13 residues. The V end was cut by 7 bases, the J end by 12 bases, with 19 bases between. Germline CDR1 SNHLY, CDR2 FYNNEI. The CDR3 nucleotides read TGTGCCAGCAAATACTTGACAGGAGGCGGGCAGTTCTTC. Translation: CASKYLTGGGQFF.

This clone was found a few times. The chain employs TRBV25-1 and TRBJ2-5; 8 positions agree with TRBD1. Trimming took 1 base from V and 4 from J; bases not matched to a gene: 5. Germline-derived CDR1 and CDR2 are MGHDK and SYGVNS. CDR3 length equals 15 residues. CDR3: CASSEWAGGSETQYF. The CDR3 nucleotides read TGTGCCAGCAGTGAATGGGCAGGGGGCTCAGAGACCCAGTACTTC.

The rearrangement joins TRBV7-8 to TRBJ2-3; 11 nucleotides match TRBD2. Trimming cost V 5 bases and J 0 bases; bases outside gene matches: 7. From germline, CDR1 is SGHVS and CDR2 FQNEAQ. The CDR3 is 17 amino acids. The CDR3 loop reads CASSPLAGGPSTDTQYF. CDR3 sequence (DNA): TGTGCCAGCAGCCCGTTAGCGGGAGGGCCTAGCACAGATACGCAGTATTTT.

This chain joins TRBV29-1 and TRBJ1-3, with D tentatively TRBD1 (5 bases). The CDR3 is 12 residues long. Germline CDR1 is SQVTM and CDR2 is ANQGSEA. V lost 4 bases, J lost 2 bases, and 6 bases lay in between. The CDR3 protein is CSVAGAGNTIYF. In nucleotides, the CDR3 is TGCAGCGTTGCGGGGGCTGGAAACACCATATATTTT. Supplemented by reference TRBV29-1 and TRBJ1-3, the full variable domain reads SAVISQKPSRDICQRGTSLTIQCQVDSQVTMMFWYRQQPGQSLTLIATANQGSEATYESGFVIDKFPISRPNLTFSTLTVSNMSPEDSSIYLCSVAGAGNTIYFGEGSWLTVV.

V gene TRBV28 combines with J gene TRBJ2-2; possibly TRBD1 or TRBD2 for D (6 bases each). This CDR3 is built from 16 residues. Germline loops: CDR1 MDHEN, CDR2 SYDVKM. Trimming took off 5 bases at V and 5 bases at J, with 18 bases between the two ends. The CDR3 DNA reads TGTGCCAGCAGTCTCCACGGGGGCGCTCGGACCGGGGAGCTGTTTTTT. Encoded protein: CASSLHGGARTGELFF.

V is TRBV18 and J is TRBJ2-7; 7 bases fit TRBD2. Germline V gene sequence: CDR1 KGHSH, CDR2 LQKENI. This CDR3 contains 17 residues. V trimming: 2 bases; J trimming: 0 bases; junction bases outside the gene matches: 10. CDR3 nucleotide sequence: TGTGCCAGCTCACCAGCAGCGGTAGCGGGCTACTCCTACGAGCAGTACTTC. It encodes CASSPAAVAGYSYEQYF.

This chain uses TRBV13 with TRBJ2-2, with D perhaps matching TRBD2 (6 bases). Between the trimmed V and J ends, which lost 7 bases and 4 bases, there was a span of 13 bases. This CDR3 has 14 residues. Per the germline V gene, CDR1 is PRHDT and CDR2 is FYEKMQ (reference sequence). Here the CDR3 reads CASKEGAGTGELFF. The CDR3 region has the DNA TGTGCCAGCAAGGAGGGAGCGGGCACCGGGGAGCTGTTTTTT.

This chain connects TRBV10-1 to TRBJ2-2; no definite D call. Germline CDR1 WNHNN, CDR2 SYGVQD (reference sequence). This CDR3 region has 14 residues. V dropped 3 bases and J dropped 4 bases, with 9 bases sitting between them. The CDR3 is CASSEIGFTGELFF. The CDR3 DNA sequence: TGCGCCAGCAGTGAAATTGGGTTCACCGGGGAGCTGTTTTTT.

This rearrangement joins TRBV21-1 to TRBJ2-1; the table's D call, TRBD2, was not checked against the DNA. TRBV21-1 is a known pseudogene. This CDR3 is 15 amino acids long. The chain's CDR3 is CASIPRGEAYNEQFF. In DNA form, the CDR3 reads TGTGCCAGCATCCCCCGGGGGGAAGCGTACAATGAGCAGTTCTTC.

As for this clone: Other DNA sequences in the same sample also yield this CDR3. V usage is TRBV25-1 and J usage is TRBJ1-3; no clear D. Germline loops: CDR1 MGHDK, CDR2 SYGVNS. V lost 5 bases to trimming and J lost 4 bases, with 3 bases between them. The CDR3 loop spans 11 amino acids. The CDR3 spells CASSFGNTIYF. The CDR3, as DNA: TGTGCCAGCAGTTTCGGAAACACCATATATTTT. The whole variable domain, remainder taken from reference TRBV25-1 and TRBJ1-3, is EADIYQTPRYLVIGTGKKITLECSQTMGHDKMYWYQQDPGMELHLIHYSYGVNSTEKGDLSSESTVSRIRTEHFPLTLESARPSHTSQYLCASSFGNTIYFGEGSWLTVV.

V and J are TRBV7-2 and TRBJ2-7; 14 bases are a match to TRBD2. V lost 4 bases to trimming and J lost 1 base; unmatched junction nucleotides: 6. Germline V gene data show CDR1 as SGHTA and CDR2 as FQGNSA. The CDR3 totals 17 residues. This CDR3 is CASSSGLAGEGSYEQYF. The CDR3 bases are TGTGCCAGCAGCTCGGGACTAGCGGGAGAGGGGTCCTACGAGCAGTACTTC.

The chain uses TRBV7-9 and TRBJ2-7, with 11 bases identical to TRBD1. This CDR3 has 16 residues. CDR1 and CDR2 from the germline V gene are SEHNR and FQNEAQ (reference sequence). Trimming cost V 5 bases and J 3 bases; bases outside gene matches: 9. CDR3 DNA: TGTGCCAGCAGCCCGCCCGGGACAGGGGGTAGCTACGAGCAGTACTTC. Translated: CASSPPGTGGSYEQYF.

This chain connects TRBV14 to TRBJ1-1; D unresolved. The germline gives CDR1 SGHDN, CDR2 FVKESK. The CDR3 length is 14 residues. The ends were cut back, 3 bases at V and 1 base at J, with 9 bases in the middle. DNA of the CDR3: TGTGCCAGCAGCCACCATCTCTGGAACACTGAAGCTTTCTTT. Translated: CASSHHLWNTEAFF.

The V and J genes are TRBV27 and TRBJ2-1, with TRBD2 as a possible D gene (6 bases). Germline assignment: CDR1 MNHEY and CDR2 SMNVEV (reference sequence). The CDR3 contains 17 residues. V was pared by 3 bases and J by 9 bases, with 24 bases between. The CDR3 sequence is CASSFLPGATGVSEQFF. In nucleotides, the CDR3 is TGTGCCAGCAGTTTCCTCCCCGGGGCGACGGGGGTCAGTGAGCAGTTCTTC.